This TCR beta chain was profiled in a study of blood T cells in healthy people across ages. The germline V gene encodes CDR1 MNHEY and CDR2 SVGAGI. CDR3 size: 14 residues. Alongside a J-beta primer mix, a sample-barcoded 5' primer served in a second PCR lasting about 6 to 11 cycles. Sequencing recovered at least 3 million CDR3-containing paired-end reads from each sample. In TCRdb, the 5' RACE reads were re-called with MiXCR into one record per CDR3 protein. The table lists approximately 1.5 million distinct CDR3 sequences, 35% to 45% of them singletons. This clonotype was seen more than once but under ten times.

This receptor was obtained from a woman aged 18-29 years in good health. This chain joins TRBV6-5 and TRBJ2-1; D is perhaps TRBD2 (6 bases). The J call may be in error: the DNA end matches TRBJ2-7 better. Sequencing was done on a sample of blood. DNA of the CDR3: TGTGCCAGCAGTTACTCGCCGGGGGTCAATGAGCAGTACTTC. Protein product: CASSYSPGVNEQYF.